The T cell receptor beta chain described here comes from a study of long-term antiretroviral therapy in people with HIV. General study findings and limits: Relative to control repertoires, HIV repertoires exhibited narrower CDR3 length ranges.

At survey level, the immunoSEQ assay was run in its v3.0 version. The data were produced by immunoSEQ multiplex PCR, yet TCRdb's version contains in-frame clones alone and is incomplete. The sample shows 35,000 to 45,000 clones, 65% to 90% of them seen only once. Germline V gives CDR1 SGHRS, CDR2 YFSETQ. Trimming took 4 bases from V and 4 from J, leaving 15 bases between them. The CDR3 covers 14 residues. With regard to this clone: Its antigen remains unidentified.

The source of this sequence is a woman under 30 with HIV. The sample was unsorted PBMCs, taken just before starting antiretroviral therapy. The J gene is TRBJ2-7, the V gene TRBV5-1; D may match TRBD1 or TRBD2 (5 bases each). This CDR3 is CASSTSWDGYEQYF. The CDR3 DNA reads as TGCGCCAGCAGCACGAGCTGGGACGGATACGAGCAGTACTTC. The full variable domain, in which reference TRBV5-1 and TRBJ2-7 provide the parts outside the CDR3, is KAGVTQTPRYLIKTRGQQVTLSCSPISGHRSVSWYQQTPGQGLQFLFEYFSETQRNKGNFPGRFSGRQFSNSRSEMNVSTLELGDSALYLCASSTSWDGYEQYFGPGTRLTVT.